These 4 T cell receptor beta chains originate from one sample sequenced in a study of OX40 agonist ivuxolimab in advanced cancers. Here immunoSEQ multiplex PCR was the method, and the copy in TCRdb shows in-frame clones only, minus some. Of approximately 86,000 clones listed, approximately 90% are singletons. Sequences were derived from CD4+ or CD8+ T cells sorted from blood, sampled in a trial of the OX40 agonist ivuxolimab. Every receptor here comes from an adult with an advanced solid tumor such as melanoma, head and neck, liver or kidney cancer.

The CDR3 here is CAWATSGNTIYF. The CDR3 DNA sequence: TGTGCCTGGGCGACCTCTGGAAACACCATATATTTT. The chain couples TRBV30 to TRBJ1-3, with D uncertain. The CDR3 covers 12 residues. Trimming shortened V by 5 bases and J by 0 bases, and 5 bases separated the two germline ends. Germline values: CDR1 GTSNPN, CDR2 SVGIG (reference sequence).

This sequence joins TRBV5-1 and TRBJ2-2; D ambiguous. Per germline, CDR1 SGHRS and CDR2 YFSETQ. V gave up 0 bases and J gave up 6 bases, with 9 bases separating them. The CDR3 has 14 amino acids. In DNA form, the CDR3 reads TGCGCCAGCAGCTTGGCCGAGAGATCCGGGGAGCTGTTTTTT. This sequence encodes CASSLAERSGELFF.

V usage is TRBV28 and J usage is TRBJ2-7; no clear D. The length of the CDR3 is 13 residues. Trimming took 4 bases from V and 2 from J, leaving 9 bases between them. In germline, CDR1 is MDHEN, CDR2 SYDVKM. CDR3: CASSSSGPYEQYF. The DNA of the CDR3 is TGTGCCAGCAGTTCGTCAGGTCCCTACGAGCAGTACTTC.

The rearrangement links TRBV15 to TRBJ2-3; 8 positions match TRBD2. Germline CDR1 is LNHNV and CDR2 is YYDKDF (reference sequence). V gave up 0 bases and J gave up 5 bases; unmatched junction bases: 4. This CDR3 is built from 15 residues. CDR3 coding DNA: TGTGCCACCAGCAGAGAGACAGCGGGAGAAGATACGCAGTATTTT. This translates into CATSRETAGEDTQYF.